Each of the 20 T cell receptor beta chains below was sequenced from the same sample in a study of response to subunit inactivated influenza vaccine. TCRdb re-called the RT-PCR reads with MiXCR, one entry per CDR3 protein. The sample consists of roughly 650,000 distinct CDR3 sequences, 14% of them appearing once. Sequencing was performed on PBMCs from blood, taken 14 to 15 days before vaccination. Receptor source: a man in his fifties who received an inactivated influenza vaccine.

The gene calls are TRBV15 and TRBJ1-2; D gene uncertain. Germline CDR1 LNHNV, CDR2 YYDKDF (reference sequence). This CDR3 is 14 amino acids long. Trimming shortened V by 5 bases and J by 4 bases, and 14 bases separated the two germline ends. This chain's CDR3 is CATSPVEGPYGYTF. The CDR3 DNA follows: TGTGCCACCAGCCCGGTGGAGGGTCCCTATGGCTACACCTTC.

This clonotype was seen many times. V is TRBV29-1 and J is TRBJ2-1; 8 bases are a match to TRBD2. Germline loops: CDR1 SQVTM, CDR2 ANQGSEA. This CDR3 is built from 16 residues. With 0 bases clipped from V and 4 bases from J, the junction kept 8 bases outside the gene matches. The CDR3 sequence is CSVEDRAGGLYNEQFF. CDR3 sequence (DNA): TGCAGCGTTGAAGATCGGGCGGGGGGCCTATACAATGAGCAGTTCTTC.

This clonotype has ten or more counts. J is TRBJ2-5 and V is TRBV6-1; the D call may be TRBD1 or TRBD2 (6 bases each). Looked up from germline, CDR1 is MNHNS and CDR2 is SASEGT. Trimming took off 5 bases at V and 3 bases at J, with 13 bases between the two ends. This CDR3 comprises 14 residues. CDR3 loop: CASSLQRGEETQYF. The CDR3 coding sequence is TGTGCCAGCAGTCTCCAGAGGGGGGAAGAGACCCAGTACTTC.

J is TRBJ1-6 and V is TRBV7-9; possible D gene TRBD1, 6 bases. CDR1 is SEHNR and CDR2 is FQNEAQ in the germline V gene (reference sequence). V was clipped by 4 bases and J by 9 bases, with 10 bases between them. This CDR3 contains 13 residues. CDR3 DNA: TGTGCCAGCAGCTCAGGGGAATCTTCACCCCTCCACTTT. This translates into CASSSGESSPLHF.

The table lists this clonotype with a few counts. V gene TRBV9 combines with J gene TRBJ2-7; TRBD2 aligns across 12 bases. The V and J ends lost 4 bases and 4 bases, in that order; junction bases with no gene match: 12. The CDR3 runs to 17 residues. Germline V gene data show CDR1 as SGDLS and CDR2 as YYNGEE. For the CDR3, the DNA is TGTGCCAGCAGCCCCCGGGCTAGCGGGAGGGCCAATTACGAGCAGTACTTC. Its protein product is CASSPRASGRANYEQYF.

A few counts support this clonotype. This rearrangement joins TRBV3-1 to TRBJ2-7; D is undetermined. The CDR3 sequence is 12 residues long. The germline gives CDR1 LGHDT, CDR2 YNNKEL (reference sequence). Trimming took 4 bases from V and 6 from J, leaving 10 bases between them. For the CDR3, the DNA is TGTGCCAGCAGCCTCTCCATGGGCGAGCAGTACTTC. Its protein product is CASSLSMGEQYF.

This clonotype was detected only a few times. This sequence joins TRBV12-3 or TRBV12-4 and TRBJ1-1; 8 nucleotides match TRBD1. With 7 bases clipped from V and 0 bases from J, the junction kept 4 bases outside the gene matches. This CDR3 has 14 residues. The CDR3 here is CASKGTGLNTEAFF. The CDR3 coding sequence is TGTGCCAGCAAAGGGACAGGACTGAACACTGAAGCTTTCTTT.

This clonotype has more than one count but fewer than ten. The CDR3 here is CASSLAPGQANYGYTF. CDR3 DNA sequence: TGTGCCAGCAGCTTAGCCCCCGGACAGGCTAACTATGGCTACACCTTC. The chain carries TRBV7-2 and TRBJ1-2; 7 bases map to TRBD1. Germline V lookup: CDR1 SGHTA, CDR2 FQGNSA. V gave up 0 bases and J gave up 0 bases; unmatched junction bases: 4. The CDR3 has 16 amino acids. Full variable domain (rest looked up from reference TRBV7-2 and TRBJ1-2): GAGVSQSPSNKVTEKGKDVELRCDPISGHTALYWYRQSLGQGLEFLIYFQGNSAPDKSGLPSDRFSAERTGGSVSTLTIQRTQQEDSAVYLCASSLAPGQANYGYTFGSGTRLTVV.

The CDR3: CASTGGGATTDTQYF. The DNA for the CDR3 is TGCGCCAGCACCGGAGGGGGGGCAACCACAGATACGCAGTATTTT. The chain couples TRBV5-1 to TRBJ2-3; TRBD2 might be the D (7 bases). The CDR3 sequence is 15 residues long. Trimming cost V 6 bases and J 2 bases, with 16 bases left between them. Germline CDR1 SGHRS, CDR2 YFSETQ.

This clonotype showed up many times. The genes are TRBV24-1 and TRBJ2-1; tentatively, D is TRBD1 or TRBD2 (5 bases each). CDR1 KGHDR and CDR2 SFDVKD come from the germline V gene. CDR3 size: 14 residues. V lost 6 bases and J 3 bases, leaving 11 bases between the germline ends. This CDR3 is CATSPGRHYNEQFF. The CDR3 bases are TGTGCCACCAGTCCGGGACGGCACTACAATGAGCAGTTCTTC.

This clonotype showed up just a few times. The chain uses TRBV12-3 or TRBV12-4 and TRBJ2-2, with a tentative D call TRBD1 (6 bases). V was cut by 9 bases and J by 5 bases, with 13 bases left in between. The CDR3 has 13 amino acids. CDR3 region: CASSYGTTGELFF. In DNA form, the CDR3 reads TGTGCCAGTTCCTACGGGACAACCGGGGAGCTGTTTTTT.

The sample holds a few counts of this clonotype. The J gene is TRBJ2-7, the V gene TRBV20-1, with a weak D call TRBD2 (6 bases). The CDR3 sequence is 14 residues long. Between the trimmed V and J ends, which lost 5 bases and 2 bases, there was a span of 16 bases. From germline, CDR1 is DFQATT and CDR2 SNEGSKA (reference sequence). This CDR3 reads CSARGYSGTYEQYF. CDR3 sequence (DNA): TGCAGTGCTCGGGGCTATAGCGGAACCTACGAGCAGTACTTC.

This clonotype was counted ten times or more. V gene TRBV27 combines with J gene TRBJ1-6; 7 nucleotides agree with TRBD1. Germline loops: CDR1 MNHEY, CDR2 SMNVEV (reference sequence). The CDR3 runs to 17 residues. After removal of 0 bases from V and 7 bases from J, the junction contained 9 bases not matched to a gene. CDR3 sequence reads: CASSLSPPDRRNSPLHF. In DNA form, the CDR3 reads TGTGCCAGCAGTTTATCCCCTCCGGACAGGAGAAATTCACCCCTCCACTTT.

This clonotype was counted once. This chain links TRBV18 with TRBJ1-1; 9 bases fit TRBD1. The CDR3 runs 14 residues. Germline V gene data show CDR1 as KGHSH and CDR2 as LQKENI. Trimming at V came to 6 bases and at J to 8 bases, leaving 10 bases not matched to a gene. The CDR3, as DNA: TGTGCCAGCTCGCGGGACAGGGACGGCACCGAAGCTTTCTTT. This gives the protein CASSRDRDGTEAFF.

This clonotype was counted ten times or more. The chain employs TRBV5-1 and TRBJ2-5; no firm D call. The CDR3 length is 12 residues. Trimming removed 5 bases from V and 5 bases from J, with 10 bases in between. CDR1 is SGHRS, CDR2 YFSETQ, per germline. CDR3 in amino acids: CASRSPRETQYF. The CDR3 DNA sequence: TGCGCCAGCAGGTCCCCCCGGGAGACCCAGTACTTC.

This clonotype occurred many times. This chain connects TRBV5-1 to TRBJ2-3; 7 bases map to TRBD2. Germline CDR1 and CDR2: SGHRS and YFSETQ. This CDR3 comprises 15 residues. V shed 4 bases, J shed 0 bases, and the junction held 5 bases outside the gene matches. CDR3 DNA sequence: TGCGCCAGCAGCGGACAAGCGGGGAGCACAGATACGCAGTATTTT. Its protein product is CASSGQAGSTDTQYF.

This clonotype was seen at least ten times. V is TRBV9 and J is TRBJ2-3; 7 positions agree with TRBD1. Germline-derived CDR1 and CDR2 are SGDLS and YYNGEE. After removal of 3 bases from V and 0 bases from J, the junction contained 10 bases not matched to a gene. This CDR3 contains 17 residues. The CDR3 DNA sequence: TGTGCCAGCAGCGGTGAGACGACAGGGCGTAGCACAGATACGCAGTATTTT. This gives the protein CASSGETTGRSTDTQYF.

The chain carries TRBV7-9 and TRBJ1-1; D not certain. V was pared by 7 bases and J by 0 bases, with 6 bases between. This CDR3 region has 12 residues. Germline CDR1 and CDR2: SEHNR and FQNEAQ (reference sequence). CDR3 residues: CASNVLNTEAFF. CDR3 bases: TGTGCCAGCAATGTACTGAACACTGAAGCTTTCTTT.

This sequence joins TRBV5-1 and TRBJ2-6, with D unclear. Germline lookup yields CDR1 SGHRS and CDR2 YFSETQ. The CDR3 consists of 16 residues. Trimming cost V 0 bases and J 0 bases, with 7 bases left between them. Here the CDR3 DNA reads TGCGCCAGCAGCTTGGGAGCCGCCTCTGGGGCCAACGTCCTGACTTTC. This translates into CASSLGAASGANVLTF.

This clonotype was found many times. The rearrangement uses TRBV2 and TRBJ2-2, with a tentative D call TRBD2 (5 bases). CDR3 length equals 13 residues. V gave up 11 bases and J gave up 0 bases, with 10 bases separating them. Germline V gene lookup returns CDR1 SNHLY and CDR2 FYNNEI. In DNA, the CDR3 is TGTGCCCAGAGAGGGACGAACACCGGGGAGCTGTTTTTT. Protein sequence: CAQRGTNTGELFF.